The table lists the clone carrying this T cell receptor (beta chain) with a few counts. Its antigen is unknown. The time point denotes: newly diagnosed GD, antithyroid drugs for less than 3 months. The TCR library was made from RNA extracted from PBMCs. Trimming removed 1 base at V and 2 bases at J, with 8 bases between. Germline assignment: CDR1 DFQATT and CDR2 SNEGSKA (reference sequence). The CDR3 totals 14 residues. These data come from a study of regulatory T cells in long-lasting Graves disease. The study's findings and limits: TRBV28 was favored in persistent disease, as were TRBJ1-2 and TRBJ2-5.

In building TCR beta libraries, iRepertoire HTBI primers were used together with Arm-PCR of CDR3 regions. TCRdb re-analysed the multiplex PCR reads in MiXCR, keeping a single row per CDR3 protein. The data contain hundreds of thousands of distinct CDR3 sequences, approximately 15% of them seen just once; the ten biggest clones take up roughly 18%. A further study also used this sample, focusing on T cells in Graves' hyperthyroidism and ophthalmopathy.

This TCR derives from a woman aged 25 to 39 with Graves disease. Source: peripheral blood mononuclear cells (PBMCs), taken at new diagnosis, from a patient treated with antithyroid drugs. V and J are TRBV20-1 and TRBJ2-2; D is undetermined. The chain's CDR3 is CSARGPLNTGELFF. CDR3 DNA: TGCAGTGCTAGAGGACCTCTCAACACCGGGGAGCTGTTTTTT.